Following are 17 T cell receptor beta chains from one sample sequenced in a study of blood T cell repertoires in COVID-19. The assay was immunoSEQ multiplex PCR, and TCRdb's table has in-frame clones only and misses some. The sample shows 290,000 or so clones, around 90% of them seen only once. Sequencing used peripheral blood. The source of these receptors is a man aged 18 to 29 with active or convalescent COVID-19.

This CDR3 is CASSYGRSTEAFF. As DNA, the CDR3 is TGTGCCAGCAGTTACGGTCGGAGCACTGAAGCTTTCTTT. The chain recombines TRBV6-5 with TRBJ1-1; no firm D call. This CDR3 has 13 residues. In germline, CDR1 is MNHEY, CDR2 SVGAGI. V was pared by 2 bases and J by 4 bases, with 8 bases between.

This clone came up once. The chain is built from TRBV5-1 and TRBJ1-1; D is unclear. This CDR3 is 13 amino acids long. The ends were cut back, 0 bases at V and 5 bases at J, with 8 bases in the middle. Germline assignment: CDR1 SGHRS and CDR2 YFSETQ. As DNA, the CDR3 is TGCGCCAGCAGCTTGGAGTGGAGTACTGAAGCTTTCTTT. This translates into CASSLEWSTEAFF.

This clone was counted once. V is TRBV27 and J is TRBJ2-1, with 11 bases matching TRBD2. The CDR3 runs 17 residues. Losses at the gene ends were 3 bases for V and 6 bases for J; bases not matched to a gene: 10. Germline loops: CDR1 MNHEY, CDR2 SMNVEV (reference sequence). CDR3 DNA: TGTGCCAGCAGTTTTTTGACTAGCGGGGTCCGCGGCAATGAGCAGTTCTTC. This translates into CASSFLTSGVRGNEQFF.

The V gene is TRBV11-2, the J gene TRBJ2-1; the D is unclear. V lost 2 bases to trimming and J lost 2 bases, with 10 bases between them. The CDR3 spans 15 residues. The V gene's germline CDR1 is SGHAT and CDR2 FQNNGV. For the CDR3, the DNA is TGTGCCAGCAGCTTATTTACCCGCGCCTACAATGAGCAGTTCTTC. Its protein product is CASSLFTRAYNEQFF.

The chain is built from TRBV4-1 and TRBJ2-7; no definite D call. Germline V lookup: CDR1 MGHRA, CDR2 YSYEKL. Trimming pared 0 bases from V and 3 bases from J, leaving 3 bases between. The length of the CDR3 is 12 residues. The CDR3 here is CASSQDNYEQYF. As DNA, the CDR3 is TGCGCCAGCAGCCAAGATAACTACGAGCAGTACTTC.

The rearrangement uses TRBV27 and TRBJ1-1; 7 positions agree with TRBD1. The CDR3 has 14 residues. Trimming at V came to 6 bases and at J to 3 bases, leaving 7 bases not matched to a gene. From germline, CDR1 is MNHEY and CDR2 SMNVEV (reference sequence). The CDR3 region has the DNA TGTGCCAGCAGGACAGGGACATGGGACACTGAAGCTTTCTTT. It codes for CASRTGTWDTEAFF.

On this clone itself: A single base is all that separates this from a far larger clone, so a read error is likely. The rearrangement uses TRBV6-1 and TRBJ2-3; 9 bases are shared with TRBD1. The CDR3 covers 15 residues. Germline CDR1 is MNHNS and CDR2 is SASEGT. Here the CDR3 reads CANSEGGQGSDTQYF. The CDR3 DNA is TGTGCCAACAGTGAAGGAGGACAGGGGTCAGATACGCAGTATTTT.

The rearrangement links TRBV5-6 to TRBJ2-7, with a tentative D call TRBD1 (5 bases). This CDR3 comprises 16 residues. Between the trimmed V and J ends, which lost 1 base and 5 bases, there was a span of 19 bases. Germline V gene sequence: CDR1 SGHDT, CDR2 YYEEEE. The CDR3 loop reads CASSLSIVAGFHEQYF. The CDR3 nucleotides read TGTGCCAGCAGCTTGTCAATCGTCGCAGGGTTCCACGAGCAGTACTTC.

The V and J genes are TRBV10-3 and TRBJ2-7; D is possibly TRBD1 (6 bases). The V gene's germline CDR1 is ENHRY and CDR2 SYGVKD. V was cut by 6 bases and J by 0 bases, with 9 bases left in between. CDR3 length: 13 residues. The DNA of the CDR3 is TGTGCCATCAGCGAGGACAGCTCCTACGAGCAGTACTTC. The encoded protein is CAISEDSSYEQYF.

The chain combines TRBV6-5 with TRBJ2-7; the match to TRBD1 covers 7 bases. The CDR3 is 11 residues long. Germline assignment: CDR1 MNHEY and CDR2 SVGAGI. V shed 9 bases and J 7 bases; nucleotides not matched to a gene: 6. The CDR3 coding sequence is TGTGCCAGTCACAGGGGACGTGAGCAGTACTTC. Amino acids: CASHRGREQYF.

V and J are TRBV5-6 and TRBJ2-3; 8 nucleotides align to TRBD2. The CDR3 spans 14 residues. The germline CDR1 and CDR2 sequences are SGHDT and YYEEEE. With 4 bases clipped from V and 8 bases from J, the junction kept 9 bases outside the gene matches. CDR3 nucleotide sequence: TGTGCCAGCAGCCCCGGGACTAGTATGGTTACGCAGTATTTT. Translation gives CASSPGTSMVTQYF.

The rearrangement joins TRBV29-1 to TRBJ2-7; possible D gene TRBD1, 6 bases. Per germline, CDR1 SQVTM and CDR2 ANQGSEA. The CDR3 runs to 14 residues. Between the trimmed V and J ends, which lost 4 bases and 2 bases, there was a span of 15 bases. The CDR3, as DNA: TGCAGCGTTGGGCGAGACAGGCCTACCTACGAGCAGTACTTC. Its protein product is CSVGRDRPTYEQYF.

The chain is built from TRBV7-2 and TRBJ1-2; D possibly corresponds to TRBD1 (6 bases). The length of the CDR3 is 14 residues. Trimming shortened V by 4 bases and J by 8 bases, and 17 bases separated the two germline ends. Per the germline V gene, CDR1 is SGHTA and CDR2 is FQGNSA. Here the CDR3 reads CASSSKKQGGGYTF. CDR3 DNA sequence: TGTGCCAGCAGCTCCAAAAAACAGGGTGGAGGCTACACCTTC.

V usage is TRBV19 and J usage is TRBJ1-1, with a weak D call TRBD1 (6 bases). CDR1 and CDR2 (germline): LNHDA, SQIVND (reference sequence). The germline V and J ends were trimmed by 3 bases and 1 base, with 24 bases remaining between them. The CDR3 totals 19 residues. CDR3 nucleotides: TGTGCCAGTAGTATCCCCATTGACAGGATACCCAGATCGAACACTGAAGCTTTCTTT. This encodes CASSIPIDRIPRSNTEAFF.

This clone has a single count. In DNA, the CDR3 is TGTGCCAGCAGTTTACGGGACAGGTCACTCTACGAGCAGTACTTC. Protein: CASSLRDRSLYEQYF. V usage is TRBV27 and J usage is TRBJ2-7; 8 bases agree with TRBD1. V lost 2 bases, J lost 3 bases, and 6 bases stayed unmatched. The germline gives CDR1 MNHEY, CDR2 SMNVEV (reference sequence). The CDR3 loop spans 15 amino acids.

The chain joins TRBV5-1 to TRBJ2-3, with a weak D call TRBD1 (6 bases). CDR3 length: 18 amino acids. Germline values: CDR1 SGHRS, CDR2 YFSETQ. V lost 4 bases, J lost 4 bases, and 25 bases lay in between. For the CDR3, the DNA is TGCGCCAGCAGCCTACAGGGAGTGGATGCGGGTCATGCAGATACGCAGTATTTT. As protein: CASSLQGVDAGHADTQYF.

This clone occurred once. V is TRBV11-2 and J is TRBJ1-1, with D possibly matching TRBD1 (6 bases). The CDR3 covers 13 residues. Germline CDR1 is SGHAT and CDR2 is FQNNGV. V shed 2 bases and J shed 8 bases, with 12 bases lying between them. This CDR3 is CASSLQGIEEAFF. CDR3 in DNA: TGTGCCAGCAGCTTACAGGGGATCGAAGAAGCTTTCTTT.